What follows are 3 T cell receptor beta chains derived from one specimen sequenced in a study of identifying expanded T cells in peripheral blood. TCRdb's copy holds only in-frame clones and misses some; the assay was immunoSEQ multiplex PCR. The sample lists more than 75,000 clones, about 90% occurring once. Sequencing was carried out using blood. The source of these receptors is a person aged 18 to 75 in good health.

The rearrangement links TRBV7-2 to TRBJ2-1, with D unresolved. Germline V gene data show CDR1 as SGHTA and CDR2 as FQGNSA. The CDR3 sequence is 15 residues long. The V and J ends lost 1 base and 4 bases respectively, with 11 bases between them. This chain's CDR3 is CASSLVSHGYNEQFF. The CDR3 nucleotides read TGTGCCAGCAGCTTAGTTTCCCACGGGTACAATGAGCAGTTCTTC.

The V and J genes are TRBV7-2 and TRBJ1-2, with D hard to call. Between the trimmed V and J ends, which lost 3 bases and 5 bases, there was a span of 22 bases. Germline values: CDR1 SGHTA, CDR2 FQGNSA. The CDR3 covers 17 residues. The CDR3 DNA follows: TGTGCCAGCAGCTTCCAACCGAACCCCGACGGCATATATGGCTACACCTTC. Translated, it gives CASSFQPNPDGIYGYTF.

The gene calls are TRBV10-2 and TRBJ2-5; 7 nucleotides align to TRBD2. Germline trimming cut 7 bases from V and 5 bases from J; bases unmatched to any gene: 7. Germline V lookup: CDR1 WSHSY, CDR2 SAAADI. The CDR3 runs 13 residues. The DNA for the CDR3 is TGCGCCAGCACCCGCGGGGAGGGGGAGACCCAGTACTTC. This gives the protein CASTRGEGETQYF.